This T cell receptor (beta chain) derives from a study of blood T cell repertoires in COVID-19. About the study: Samples of COVID-19 (acute and convalescent) were obtained from the United States, Italy and Spain.

Participant ages covered about 18 to 89 years across 24 US areas. Cohorts were assigned according to the clinical history that participants reported. V was cut by 7 bases and J by 2 bases, with 11 bases left in between. CDR1 MDHEN and CDR2 SYDVKM come from the germline V gene. The CDR3 runs to 13 residues. Under the authors' procedure: Counts of nucleated cells, estimated from reference gene primer amplification, were obtained. TCRdb's copy holds only in-frame clones and misses some; the assay was immunoSEQ multiplex PCR. The DNA was the basis for D and trimming; V, J and clone size are from that table. Altogether 400,000 to 500,000 clones are present, 70% to 90% being singletons, with the ten largest covering approximately 1.5%.

The clonotype was recovered from a woman younger than 35 who had been exposed to COVID-19. V usage is TRBV28 and J usage is TRBJ1-2, with D perhaps TRBD1 (6 bases). Sequenced material: PBMCs or T cells enriched from blood (not recorded which). The CDR3 reads CASTVQGNYGYTF. CDR3 coding DNA: TGTGCCAGCACCGTTCAGGGGAACTATGGCTACACCTTC.